The sequence of this T cell receptor beta chain was determined in a study of T cell responses to AZD1222 COVID-19 vaccine. The data were produced by immunoSEQ multiplex PCR, yet TCRdb's version contains in-frame clones alone and is incomplete. This table holds about 110,000 clones, 81% found once. Deletions cut 6 bases from V and 3 bases from J, with 18 bases between. This CDR3 has 16 residues. Germline V CDR1 and CDR2: LNHNV, YYDKDF (reference sequence). This chain uses TRBV15 with TRBJ1-5, with D perhaps TRBD1 (6 bases). The specimen was peripheral blood, collected on day 0 of AZD1222 vaccination. The receptor was isolated from an adult in good health. The CDR3 DNA reads as TGTGCCACCAGGGATTTACAGGGTTTTGACAATCAGCCCCAGCATTTT. As protein: CATRDLQGFDNQPQHF.